These T cell receptor beta chains were read from a single sample in a study of cytomegalovirus exposure and HLA in healthy donors. Sequencing was performed with immunoSEQ multiplex PCR; in TCRdb, only in-frame clones are kept and a portion is missing. The sample has 110,000 to 150,000 clones; over 60% are singletons. Sample: PBMCs. The receptor set was obtained from a man in his forties in good health and CMV-seronegative. CDR3s include the opening cysteine and the closing phenylalanine or tryptophan. The D gene is left open where the match is weak.

V	D	J	CDR3
TRBV2	TRBD2	TRBJ2-1	CASSGGASGYNEQFF
TRBV14	TRBD2	TRBJ2-7	CASSQASGSSYEQYF
TRBV30	TRBD1	TRBJ1-5	CAWRSDRAGQPQHF
TRBV7-9	.	TRBJ2-5	CSSSPIPETQYF
TRBV7-7	.	TRBJ2-7	CASSLEGQGGLARLEQYF
TRBV7-2	TRBD2	TRBJ2-1	CASSLQSGGPGNEQFF
TRBV9	.	TRBJ2-5	CASSVGGKETQYF
TRBV9	TRBD2	TRBJ2-3	CASSVALAGSTDTQYF
TRBV5-1	.	.	CASSLDGGYYEQYF
TRBV4-1	TRBD1	TRBJ1-1	CASAQGEGSARNRGQSTEAFF
TRBV28	.	TRBJ1-4	CASLRQSNEKLFF
TRBV7-9	TRBD1	TRBJ1-6	CASSQGDPYSPLHF
TRBV7-8	.	TRBJ1-5	CASSLYRALIHNQPQHF
TRBV28	.	TRBJ1-2	CASSSLYHSTGIDGYTF
TRBV9	TRBD1	TRBJ2-1	CASSLGTGGYNEQFF
TRBV19	.	TRBJ1-2	CASSHRKSNYDYGYTF
TRBV14	.	TRBJ2-7	CASSQEGRPPYEQYF
TRBV29-1	.	TRBJ2-3	CSVGQGMVDTQYF
TRBV7-2	.	TRBJ2-1	CASSLVGGMEQFF
TRBV2	TRBD1	TRBJ1-5	CASSQPGQGYNQPQHF
TRBV9	.	TRBJ2-1	CASSVVGQGNEQFF
TRBV5-4	.	TRBJ2-2	CASSLAGTYTGELFF
TRBV27	.	TRBJ1-2	CASSASGGRSYGYTF
TRBV18	TRBD1	TRBJ1-3	CASSYGTAGNTIYF
TRBV2	.	.	CASSSNYEQYF
TRBV5-4	TRBD1	TRBJ1-2	CASSLEGAGGYTF
TRBV18	.	TRBJ1-1	CASSPYVGEPTNTEAFF
TRBV6-5	TRBD2	TRBJ2-2	CASSGSGRSGGELFF